This T cell receptor (beta chain) came from a study of CD8 T cells in ankylosing spondylitis. Study-level findings and limits: Seven or eight highly homologous variants made up a TCR beta motif, and this motif appeared characteristic of ankylosing spondylitis blood. Some motif variants were previously reported in reactive arthritis synovial fluid and blood. Reported data indicate significant enrichment of disease-linked clones within matched ankylosing spondylitis synovial fluid.

This clonotype showed up just a few times. As yet, its antigen is unknown. Quantitative 5'-RACE with molecular barcodes was used to make the TCR beta libraries. TCRdb used MiXCR to reprocess the 5' RACE reads, holding one entry per CDR3 protein. The sample yields 200,000 to 250,000 distinct CDR3 sequences, roughly a tenth seen once. This CDR3 spans 14 amino acids. CDR1 DFQATT and CDR2 SNEGSKA come from the germline V gene (reference sequence). The V gene lost 4 bases and the J gene lost 2 bases, with 12 bases spanning the gap. This TCR derives from a male donor with ankylosing spondylitis or in good health (not recorded which). The sequencing sample was made of blood, either unsorted or a sorted T cell fraction (not recorded which). The V and J genes are TRBV20-1 and TRBJ1-5; perhaps TRBD1 as D (5 bases). This chain's CDR3 is CSATRGAGNQPQHF. DNA for the CDR3: TGCAGTGCTACCCGCGGGGCAGGCAATCAGCCCCAGCATTTT.